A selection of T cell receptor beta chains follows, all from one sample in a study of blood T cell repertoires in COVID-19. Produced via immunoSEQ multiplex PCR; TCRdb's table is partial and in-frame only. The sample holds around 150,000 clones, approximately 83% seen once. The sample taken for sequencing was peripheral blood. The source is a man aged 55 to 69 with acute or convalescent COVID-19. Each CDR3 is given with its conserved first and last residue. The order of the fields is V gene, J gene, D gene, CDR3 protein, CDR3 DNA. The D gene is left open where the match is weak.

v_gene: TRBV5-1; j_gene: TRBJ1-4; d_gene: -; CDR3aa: CASSPQGPPEKLFF; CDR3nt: TGCGCCAGCAGCCCCCAGGGTCCTCCTGAAAAACTGTTTTTT
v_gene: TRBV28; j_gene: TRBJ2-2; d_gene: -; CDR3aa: CATSDPAAGANTGELFF; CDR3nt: TGTGCCACCTCTGACCCGGCGGCGGGCGCGAACACCGGGGAGCTGTTTTTT
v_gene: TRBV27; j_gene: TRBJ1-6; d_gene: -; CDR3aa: CASSLAVDGRRPRNSPLHF; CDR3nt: TGTGCCAGCAGTTTAGCGGTGGACGGGAGGCGTCCCCGAAATTCACCCCTCCACTTT
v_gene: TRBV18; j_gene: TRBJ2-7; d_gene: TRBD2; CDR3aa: CASSPELAGAKQYF; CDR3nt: TGTGCCAGCTCACCAGAACTAGCGGGAGCCAAGCAGTACTTC
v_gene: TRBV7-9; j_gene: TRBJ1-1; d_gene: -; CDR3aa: CASSLSGGTEAFF; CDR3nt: TGTGCCAGCAGCTTAAGCGGCGGCACTGAAGCTTTCTTT
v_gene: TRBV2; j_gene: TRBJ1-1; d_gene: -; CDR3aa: CASSTDRGNTEAFF; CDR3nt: TGTGCCAGCAGTACCGATAGGGGGAACACTGAAGCTTTCTTT
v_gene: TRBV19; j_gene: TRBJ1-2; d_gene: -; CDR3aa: CASSIGASGANYGYTF; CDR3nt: TGTGCCAGTAGTATAGGAGCATCAGGGGCCAACTATGGCTACACCTTC
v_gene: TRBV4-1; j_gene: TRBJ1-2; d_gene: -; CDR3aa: CASSQDITGTNYGYTF; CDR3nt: TGCGCCAGCAGCCAAGATATAACAGGCACTAACTATGGCTACACCTTC
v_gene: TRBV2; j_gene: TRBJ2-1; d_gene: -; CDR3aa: CASSRQQGNEQFF; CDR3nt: TGTGCCAGCAGTCGCCAACAGGGCAATGAGCAGTTCTTC
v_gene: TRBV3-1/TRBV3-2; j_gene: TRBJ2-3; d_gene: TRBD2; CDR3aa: CASSQYRTSSAGFPQYF; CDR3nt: TGTGCCAGCAGCCAATACCGGACTAGTAGCGCAGGATTTCCGCAGTATTTT
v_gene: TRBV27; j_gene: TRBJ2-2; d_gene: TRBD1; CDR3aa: CASRDSGQFLGELFF; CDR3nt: TGTGCCAGCAGGGACTCGGGACAGTTCCTCGGGGAGCTGTTTTTT
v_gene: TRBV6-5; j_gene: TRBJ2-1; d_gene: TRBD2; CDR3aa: CASRATSGRYNEQFF; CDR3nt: TGTGCCAGCAGGGCGACTAGCGGGAGATACAATGAGCAGTTCTTC
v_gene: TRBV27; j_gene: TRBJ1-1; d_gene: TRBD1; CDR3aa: CASSPPGQGADTEAFF; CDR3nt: TGTGCCAGCAGTCCCCCGGGACAGGGGGCGGACACTGAAGCTTTCTTT
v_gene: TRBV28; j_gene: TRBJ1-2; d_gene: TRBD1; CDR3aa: CASSPLAPGQVSYGYTF; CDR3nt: TGTGCCAGCAGTCCCTTGGCCCCGGGACAGGTCTCGTATGGCTACACCTTC
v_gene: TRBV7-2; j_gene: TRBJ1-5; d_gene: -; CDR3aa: CASSLGSGTYSNQPQHF; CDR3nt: TGTGCCAGCAGCTTAGGATCCGGGACATATAGCAATCAGCCCCAGCATTTT
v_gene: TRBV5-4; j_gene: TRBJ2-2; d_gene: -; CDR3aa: CASSSPGFNTGELFF; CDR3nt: TGTGCCAGCAGCTCGCCGGGGTTTAACACCGGGGAGCTGTTTTTT
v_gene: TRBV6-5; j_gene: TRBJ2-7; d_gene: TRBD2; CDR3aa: CASSYSSSGGYEQYF; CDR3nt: TGTGCCAGCAGTTACTCATCCTCGGGGGGCTACGAGCAGTACTTC
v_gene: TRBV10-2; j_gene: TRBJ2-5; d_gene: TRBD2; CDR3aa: CATRLAGAGETQYF; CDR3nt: TGCGCCACCAGACTAGCGGGAGCGGGAGAGACCCAGTACTTC
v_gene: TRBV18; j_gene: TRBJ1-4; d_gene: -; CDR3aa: CASLMSGGEDEKLFF; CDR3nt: TGTGCCAGCCTGATGTCGGGGGGAGAAGATGAAAAACTGTTTTTT
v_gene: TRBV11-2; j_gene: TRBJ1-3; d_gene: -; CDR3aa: CASSPGGNTIYF; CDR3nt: TGTGCCAGCAGCCCGGGTGGAAACACCATATATTTT
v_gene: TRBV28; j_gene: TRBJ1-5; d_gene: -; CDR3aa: CASLRDTNQPQHF; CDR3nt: TGTGCCAGCCTCCGAGACACCAATCAGCCCCAGCATTTT
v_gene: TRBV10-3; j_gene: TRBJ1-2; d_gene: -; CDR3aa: CAISGVGLSQRANYGYTF; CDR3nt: TGTGCCATCAGTGGAGTTGGCCTTTCCCAACGGGCTAACTATGGCTACACCTTC
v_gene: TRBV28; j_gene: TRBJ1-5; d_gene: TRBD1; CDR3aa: CASTSMVNPTGGDGQPQHF; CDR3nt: TGTGCCAGCACCTCCATGGTAAACCCGACAGGGGGCGACGGTCAGCCCCAGCATTTT
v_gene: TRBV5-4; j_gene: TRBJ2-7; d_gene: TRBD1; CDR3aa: CASSQPDRGGSYEQYF; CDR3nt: TGTGCCAGCAGCCAACCTGACAGGGGGGGCTCCTACGAGCAGTACTTC
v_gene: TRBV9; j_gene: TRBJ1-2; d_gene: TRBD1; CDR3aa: CASSGRPQGALYGYTF; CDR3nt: TGTGCCAGCAGCGGGAGACCACAGGGGGCGCTCTATGGCTACACCTTC